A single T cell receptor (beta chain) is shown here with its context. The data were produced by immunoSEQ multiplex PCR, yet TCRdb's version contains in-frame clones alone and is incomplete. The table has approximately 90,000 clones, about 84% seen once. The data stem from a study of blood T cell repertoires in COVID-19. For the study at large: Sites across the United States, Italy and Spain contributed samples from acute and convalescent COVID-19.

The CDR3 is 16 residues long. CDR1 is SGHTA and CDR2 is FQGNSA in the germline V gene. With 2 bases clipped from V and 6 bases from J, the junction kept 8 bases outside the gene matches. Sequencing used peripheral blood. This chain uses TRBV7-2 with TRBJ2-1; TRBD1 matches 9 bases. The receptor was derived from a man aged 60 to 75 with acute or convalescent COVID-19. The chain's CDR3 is CASSLRAGQGFNEQFF. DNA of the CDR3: TGTGCCAGCAGCTTAAGGGCGGGACAGGGCTTCAATGAGCAGTTCTTC.